This T cell receptor beta chain derives from a study of blood T cell repertoires in COVID-19. For the study at large: PBMCs, B-cell-depleted T cells, or T cells provided the cDNA or gDNA that made up the material.

Profiling relied on immunoSEQ multiplex PCR, and the TCRdb table lists in-frame clones only, not all of them. The sample carries about 200,000 clones, around 80% recorded once. The ends were cut back, 5 bases at V and 8 bases at J, with 13 bases in the middle. The germline V gene has CDR1 MNHEY and CDR2 SMNVEV (reference sequence). There are 13 residues in the CDR3. This sequence joins TRBV27 and TRBJ2-1; D perhaps matches TRBD2 (6 bases). The sample consisted of peripheral blood. The TCR comes from a human donor in a cohort sampled during active COVID-19. The CDR3 nucleotides read TGTGCCAGCAGTCCCAACCTAGCGTATGAGCAGTTCTTC. Translation gives CASSPNLAYEQFF.